These 17 T cell receptor beta chains share one sample of origin, sequenced in a study of blood T cells in healthy people across ages (dated by TCRdb to between 2015 and 2017). The library relied on 5' RACE. For sequencing, an Illumina HiSeq 2500 was employed. The second PCR ran for about 6 to 11 cycles and used a J-beta primer mix along with a sample-barcoded 5' primer. TCRdb cleaned the public reads at Q25 with fastp, built clones with MiXCR and kept in-frame beta chains. Entries are consolidated by CDR3 protein sequence, retaining the most common genes and DNA. The sample table holds some 900,000 distinct CDR3 sequences, of which roughly 48% were seen once. Of the sample, 13% falls within the top ten clones. The sample comprised blood. These receptors were collected from a man younger than 45 in good health.

The genes are TRBV5-1 and TRBJ1-1; D is uncertain. The CDR3 loop spans 14 amino acids. Germline CDR1 is SGHRS and CDR2 is YFSETQ. With 0 bases removed from V and 5 bases from J, the gap between germline ends came to 11 bases. CDR3 nucleotides: TGCGCCAGCAGCTTGGGAAGTAGTGGAACTGAAGCTTTCTTT. Its translation is CASSLGSSGTEAFF.

V usage is TRBV25-1 and J usage is TRBJ1-2; D is unresolved. The germline V and J ends were trimmed by 3 bases and 2 bases, with 16 bases remaining between them. The CDR3 extends over 16 amino acids. Looked up from germline, CDR1 is MGHDK and CDR2 is SYGVNS. The CDR3 bases are TGTGCCAGCAGTGATCCTACAGTGGACGGCAACTATGGCTACACCTTC. This codes for CASSDPTVDGNYGYTF.

In this sample, this clonotype turned up many times. The chain joins TRBV20-1 to TRBJ2-6; D ambiguous. CDR3 length: 16 amino acids. The V end lost 0 bases, the J end lost 0 bases, and 9 bases lay between the germline ends. Germline assignment: CDR1 DFQATT and CDR2 SNEGSKA (reference sequence). Here the CDR3 DNA reads TGCAGTGCTAGAGAAGAAGGAGTCTCTGGGGCCAACGTCCTGACTTTC. Translation gives CSAREEGVSGANVLTF.

This chain uses TRBV5-1 with TRBJ2-7, with a possible D match to TRBD1 (6 bases). Germline assignment: CDR1 SGHRS and CDR2 YFSETQ. The CDR3 length is 15 residues. V was cut by 0 bases and J by 4 bases, with 14 bases left in between. This CDR3 reads CASSLGTGQPYEQYF. CDR3 DNA sequence: TGCGCCAGCAGCTTGGGAACGGGACAACCTTACGAGCAGTACTTC.

J is TRBJ2-7 and V is TRBV5-1; 8 positions match TRBD1. Germline assignment: CDR1 SGHRS and CDR2 YFSETQ. The CDR3 is made up of 14 amino acids. The ends lost 7 bases at V and 3 bases at J; junction bases unmatched: 9. The chain's CDR3 is CASAPLGQGYEQYF. In DNA form, the CDR3 reads TGCGCCAGCGCCCCACTAGGACAGGGCTACGAGCAGTACTTC.

The chain is built from TRBV11-2 and TRBJ2-3; 12 bases are shared with TRBD2. J lost 0 bases, V lost 2 bases, and 3 bases had no gene match. The germline V gene encodes CDR1 SGHAT and CDR2 FQNNGV. The CDR3 has 17 residues. CDR3 in DNA: TGTGCCAGCAGCTTACTTACTAGCGGGGGGAGCACAGATACGCAGTATTTT. This codes for CASSLLTSGGSTDTQYF.

The gene calls are TRBV12-3 or TRBV12-4 and TRBJ2-5, with 7 bases fitting TRBD1. The J call could be wrong; TRBJ2-7 is a better fit for the DNA end. CDR3 length: 14 residues. The CDR3 DNA is TGTGCCAGCTCACCCCCGGGACAGAAGTACGAGCAGTACTTC. It is translated as CASSPPGQKYEQYF.

The chain recombines TRBV7-9 with TRBJ1-4; TRBD1 might be the D (5 bases). The V end was cut by 1 base, the J end by 8 bases, with 17 bases between. This CDR3 spans 16 amino acids. Germline CDR1 and CDR2: SEHNR and FQNEAQ (reference sequence). The CDR3 region is CASSLDAGRAREKLFF. The CDR3 DNA is TGTGCCAGCAGCTTAGACGCCGGCAGGGCACGGGAAAAACTGTTTTTT.

This clonotype was seen a few times. The CDR3 nucleotides read TGTGCCAGCAGCTCTAGGACTAGCGGGGATTGGGATGAGCAGTTCTTC. It translates to CASSSRTSGDWDEQFF. V is TRBV9 and J is TRBJ2-1; 12 bases are shared with TRBD2. Germline CDR1 SGDLS, CDR2 YYNGEE. This CDR3 has 16 amino acids. Trimming cost V 4 bases and J 8 bases; bases outside gene matches: 10.

The gene calls are TRBV7-2 and TRBJ2-1; 14 bases fit TRBD2. This CDR3 region has 17 residues. The ends lost 5 bases at V and 4 bases at J; junction bases unmatched: 7. Per germline, CDR1 SGHTA and CDR2 FQGNSA. As DNA, the CDR3 is TGTGCCAGCAGCCGGACTAGCGGGGGGACGTTATACAATGAGCAGTTCTTC. This codes for CASSRTSGGTLYNEQFF.

This clonotype came up a few times. The chain links TRBV9 to TRBJ2-1; TRBD2 agrees at 9 bases. The germline V gene encodes CDR1 SGDLS and CDR2 YYNGEE. V lost 0 bases, J lost 3 bases, and 1 base stayed unmatched. The length of the CDR3 is 15 residues. Written as DNA, the CDR3 is TGTGCCAGCAGCGTAGAACTAGCGGGCTACAATGAGCAGTTCTTC. It yields the protein CASSVELAGYNEQFF.

The chain combines TRBV6-1 with TRBJ1-4; 11 bases line up with TRBD1. The CDR3 totals 18 residues. CDR1 is MNHNS, CDR2 SASEGT, per germline. J lost 2 bases, V lost 6 bases, and 11 bases had no gene match. Here the CDR3 reads CASSHDVGQGGTNEKLFF. The CDR3 DNA reads TGTGCCAGCAGCCACGACGTGGGACAGGGGGGTACTAATGAAAAACTGTTTTTT.

This clonotype has only a few counts. The genes are TRBV2 and TRBJ2-5; 7 bases fit TRBD1. Germline assignment: CDR1 SNHLY and CDR2 FYNNEI. V lost 11 bases, J lost 6 bases, and 12 bases stayed unmatched. This CDR3 comprises 13 residues. DNA of the CDR3: TGTGCCGGCCGCCGGGACAGTATAAAGACCCAGTACTTC. This codes for CAGRRDSIKTQYF.

The rearrangement links TRBV7-6 to TRBJ2-7, with 9 positions matching TRBD2. The V and J ends lost 1 base and 0 bases, in that order; junction bases with no gene match: 10. The CDR3 is 18 amino acids. The germline V gene encodes CDR1 SGHVS and CDR2 FNYEAQ. In nucleotides, the CDR3 is TGTGCCAGCAGCTTAGTTCCCGCGGTAGCGGGGGACTCCTACGAGCAGTACTTC. This translates into CASSLVPAVAGDSYEQYF.

The chain employs TRBV12-3 or TRBV12-4 and TRBJ2-7; 7 bases match TRBD1. V gave up 0 bases and J gave up 2 bases; unmatched junction bases: 7. This CDR3 has 16 amino acids. CDR3 protein: CASSLAGRGNPYEQYF. The CDR3 coding sequence is TGTGCCAGCAGTTTAGCGGGCAGGGGGAACCCCTACGAGCAGTACTTC.

V usage is TRBV6-1 and J usage is TRBJ1-2, with unresolved D. Trimming pared 1 base from V and 3 bases from J, leaving 12 bases between. From germline, CDR1 is MNHNS and CDR2 SASEGT. The CDR3 consists of 15 residues. CDR3 sequence (DNA): TGTGCCAGCAGTGAAGGGACCCTGATGCACTATGGCTACACCTTC. This codes for CASSEGTLMHYGYTF.

V is TRBV6-1 and J is TRBJ1-6; perhaps TRBD1 as D (5 bases). V was trimmed by 1 base and J by 9 bases, leaving 10 bases between them. The germline gives CDR1 MNHNS, CDR2 SASEGT. The CDR3 is 14 residues long. The CDR3 DNA reads TGTGCCAGCAGTGAAGGAGGACAAACTTCACCCCTCCACTTT. Residues: CASSEGGQTSPLHF.